A single sample is the source of the 16 T cell receptor beta chains below, sequenced in a study of cytomegalovirus exposure and HLA in healthy donors (dated by TCRdb to 2015 to 2018). Library creation used the immunoSEQ multiplex PCR assay. The multiplex PCR relied on a mix of 60 forward primers for TCR Vbeta segments and 13 reverse primers for TCR Jbeta segments. TCRdb obtained this table from immuneACCESS and retained in-frame rearrangements with V and J assigned. These tables miss some clones; where compared with another copy, unresolved V genes account for less than half of the shortfall, and the remainder is unexplained. The sample table records some 130,000 clones; 65% to 85% of these occur just once. Of the sample, over 1% falls within the top ten clones. Sequenced: PBMCs. The source of these receptors is a boy between 10 and 17 years old in good health and CMV-seronegative.

The V gene is TRBV11-3, the J gene TRBJ1-1, with D unclear. Trimming pared 2 bases from V and 5 bases from J, leaving 12 bases between. This CDR3 is 14 amino acids long. In germline, CDR1 is SGHNT, CDR2 YENEEA. The CDR3: CASSLMADSTEAFF. Here the CDR3 DNA reads TGTGCCAGCAGCTTAATGGCAGACTCGACTGAAGCTTTCTTT.

This clone was found a few times. The V and J genes are TRBV27 and TRBJ2-7; a weak D match, TRBD1 (5 bases). CDR1 and CDR2 (germline): MNHEY, SMNVEV (reference sequence). The V end was cut by 0 bases, the J end by 7 bases, with 10 bases between. This CDR3 is built from 13 residues. CDR3: CASSLSGDWEQYF. In DNA, the CDR3 is TGTGCCAGCAGTTTATCAGGGGATTGGGAGCAGTACTTC.

The V and J genes are TRBV6-5 and TRBJ2-1, with 7 bases identical to TRBD2. The CDR3 is 15 amino acids. Trimming took 6 bases from V and 4 from J; bases not matched to a gene: 9. Germline CDR1 is MNHEY and CDR2 is SVGAGI. CDR3 nucleotides: TGTGCCAGCAGCACTGATAGCGGGCCATACAATGAGCAGTTCTTC. The encoded protein is CASSTDSGPYNEQFF.

This clone was counted only a few times. V is TRBV7-3 and J is TRBJ1-5; TRBD1 might be the D (5 bases). V lost 3 bases and J lost 7, with 10 bases in between. CDR3 size: 13 residues. Germline CDR1 and CDR2: SGHTA and FQGTGA. Here the CDR3 DNA reads TGTGCCAGCAGCTTGGGGGAGGGCCAGCCCCAGCATTTT. This sequence encodes CASSLGEGQPQHF.

In its sample, this clone was seen once. V and J are TRBV27 and TRBJ1-2, with D possibly matching TRBD1 (6 bases). Germline V CDR1 and CDR2: MNHEY, SMNVEV (reference sequence). This CDR3 has 14 amino acids. The ends were cut back, 8 bases at V and 5 bases at J, with 18 bases in the middle. The CDR3 here is CASRTPDRIYGYTF. The CDR3 region has the DNA TGTGCCAGCCGAACCCCAGACAGGATATATGGCTACACCTTC.

The chain couples TRBV19 to TRBJ2-7, with TRBD1 matching 7 bases. This CDR3 is built from 15 residues. With 5 bases clipped from V and 2 bases from J, the junction kept 9 bases outside the gene matches. Germline CDR1 reads LNHDA; CDR2 reads SQIVND (reference sequence). The CDR3 sequence: CASSALPTGTYEQYF. For the CDR3, the DNA is TGTGCCAGTAGTGCCCTCCCGACAGGGACCTACGAGCAGTACTTC. Based on the CDR3 plus reference TRBV19 and TRBJ2-7, the full variable domain is DGGITQSPKYLFRKEGQNVTLSCEQNLNHDAMYWYRQDPGQGLRLIYYSQIVNDFQKGDIAEGYSVSREKKESFPLTVTSAQKNPTAFYLCASSALPTGTYEQYFGPGTRLTVT.

V and J are TRBV9 and TRBJ2-7, with 10 nucleotides matching TRBD2. V was pared by 4 bases and J by 2 bases, with 6 bases of the junction left unmatched. From germline, CDR1 is SGDLS and CDR2 YYNGEE. This CDR3 has 15 residues. The CDR3 protein is CASSSALAGPYEQYF. The CDR3 DNA is TGTGCCAGCAGCTCGGCACTAGCGGGACCCTACGAGCAGTACTTC.

V is TRBV19 and J is TRBJ1-1; D is unresolved. This CDR3 has 13 amino acids. Trimming shortened V by 5 bases and J by 4 bases, and 11 bases separated the two germline ends. Per the germline V gene, CDR1 is LNHDA and CDR2 is SQIVND (reference sequence). The CDR3 sequence: CASSRTEVTEAFF. The CDR3 DNA is TGTGCCAGTAGTCGGACGGAGGTCACTGAAGCTTTCTTT.

This chain connects TRBV6-5 to TRBJ2-7; a possible D gene is TRBD2 (5 bases). Germline assignment: CDR1 MNHEY and CDR2 SVGAGI. V lost 2 bases and J 0 bases, leaving 8 bases between the germline ends. The CDR3 runs 14 residues. The CDR3 DNA follows: TGTGCCAGCAGTTACGGACGGGACTCCTACGAGCAGTACTTC. It yields the protein CASSYGRDSYEQYF.

This clone was seen once. This chain uses TRBV5-6 with TRBJ2-1; the D is unclear. This CDR3 has 14 amino acids. The ends were cut back, 1 base at V and 0 bases at J, with 5 bases in the middle. Germline CDR1 SGHDT, CDR2 YYEEEE. The CDR3: CASSLKLSYNEQFF. The CDR3 bases are TGTGCCAGCAGCTTGAAACTCTCCTACAATGAGCAGTTCTTC.

The chain combines TRBV5-1 with TRBJ2-3, with 8 positions matching TRBD1. Germline lookup yields CDR1 SGHRS and CDR2 YFSETQ. V dropped 3 bases and J dropped 1; count of bases not matched to a gene: 4. This CDR3 contains 15 residues. CDR3 nucleotides: TGCGCCAGCAGCTACAGGGGACAGGGCACAGATACGCAGTATTTT. As protein: CASSYRGQGTDTQYF.

The CDR3 reads CASSQGLAGPGEQYF. DNA for the CDR3: TGTGCCAGCAGCCAGGGACTAGCGGGGCCCGGGGAGCAGTACTTC. The rearrangement links TRBV7-6 to TRBJ2-7; 13 nucleotides align to TRBD2. V dropped 5 bases and J dropped 7; count of bases not matched to a gene: 8. Germline V gene data show CDR1 as SGHVS and CDR2 as FNYEAQ. The length of the CDR3 is 15 residues.

The rearrangement uses TRBV7-9 and TRBJ1-1; a weak D match, TRBD1 (5 bases). Trimming removed 1 base at V and 4 bases at J, with 10 bases between. The CDR3 has 14 amino acids. From germline, CDR1 is SEHNR and CDR2 FQNEAQ (reference sequence). The CDR3 loop reads CASSLDWGGTEAFF. CDR3 nucleotide sequence: TGTGCCAGCAGCTTAGATTGGGGGGGCACTGAAGCTTTCTTT.

V is TRBV30 and J is TRBJ2-1; 8 nucleotides match TRBD2. The germline gives CDR1 GTSNPN, CDR2 SVGIG (reference sequence). The CDR3 consists of 18 residues. V shed 5 bases and J 0 bases; nucleotides not matched to a gene: 15. CDR3 sequence: CAWGGLENFPSSYNEQFF. As DNA, the CDR3 is TGTGCCTGGGGGGGACTAGAGAATTTTCCAAGCTCCTACAATGAGCAGTTCTTC.

V gene TRBV6-5 combines with J gene TRBJ1-2; TRBD1 matches 7 bases. Germline V lookup: CDR1 MNHEY, CDR2 SVGAGI. The CDR3 has 14 amino acids. J was trimmed by 4 bases and V by 7 bases; bases with no gene match: 9. This chain's CDR3 is CASKPGQLVYGYTF. DNA of the CDR3: TGTGCCAGCAAACCGGGACAGCTTGTCTATGGCTACACCTTC.

The gene calls are TRBV7-9 and TRBJ2-7; 8 bases match TRBD1. Germline lookup yields CDR1 SEHNR and CDR2 FQNEAQ (reference sequence). CDR3 length: 15 amino acids. Trimming at V came to 5 bases and at J to 2 bases, leaving 8 bases not matched to a gene. This CDR3 reads CASSETIQGAYEQYF. As DNA, the CDR3 is TGTGCCAGCAGCGAAACCATACAGGGGGCCTACGAGCAGTACTTC.